The rows below give T cell receptor beta chains drawn from one sample of a study of identifying expanded T cells in peripheral blood. Profiling relied on immunoSEQ multiplex PCR, and the TCRdb table lists in-frame clones only, not all of them. The data hold some 120,000 clones, with 84% observed a single time. The material sequenced was blood. These receptors came from a person aged 18 to 75 in good health. Both conserved end residues are part of each CDR3. Fields, in order: V gene, clone size, J gene, D gene, CDR3 DNA, CDR3 protein. D genes are given only for firm matches. Clone size is not always given. Where it is, it says once, few, many or a class for expanded clones.

TRBV19	.	TRBJ2-2	TRBD1	TGTGCCAGAAAGTCGACAGGGGGAGGAACCGGGGAGCTGTTTTTT	CARKSTGGGTGELFF
TRBV5-6	.	TRBJ2-2	.	TGTGCCAGCAGCTTGCCCATAAAGGCCGGGGAGCTGTTTTTT	CASSLPIKAGELFF
TRBV6-1	medium-sized	TRBJ2-7	TRBD1	TGTGCCAGCGGGGAACCACAGGGGGCTCCCTACGAGCAGTACTTC	CASGEPQGAPYEQYF
TRBV2	.	TRBJ1-2	.	TGTGCCAGCAGCCCCAGGGACGGAAAGTCCTTCTATGGCTACACCTTC	CASSPRDGKSFYGYTF
TRBV15	.	TRBJ2-7	.	TGTGCCACCAGCAGAGACAGGGTAACCTACGAGCAGTACTTC	CATSRDRVTYEQYF
TRBV18	.	TRBJ1-2	.	TGTGCCAGCTCACTGACCCTGGCAGAGGCCTATGGCTACACCTTC	CASSLTLAEAYGYTF
TRBV9	.	TRBJ2-7	.	TGTGCCAGCAGCGATACTTACGAGCAGTACTTC	CASSDTYEQYF
TRBV18	.	TRBJ1-2	.	TGTGCCAGCTCACCCCAGGACATTCCGGGCTACACCTTC	CASSPQDIPGYTF
TRBV9	.	TRBJ2-5	TRBD1	TGTGCCAGCAGCGTGGGACAGTTAGAGACCCAGTACTTC	CASSVGQLETQYF
TRBV9	.	TRBJ2-1	.	TGTGCCAGCAGCCCTCCGGGGACAAATATGTACAATGAGCAGTTCTTC	CASSPPGTNMYNEQFF
TRBV7-9	few	TRBJ1-1	.	TGTGCCAGCACCGGGTACACTGAAGCTTTCTTT	CASTGYTEAFF
TRBV19	.	TRBJ2-3	TRBD2	TGTGCCAGTAGGAGCGGGGGGGCTAGAACAGATACGCAGTATTTT	CASRSGGARTDTQYF
TRBV4-3	.	TRBJ2-7	TRBD1	TGCGCCAGCAGCCACCAACCCGGGACAGGGTACCCCGAGCAGTACTTC	CASSHQPGTGYPEQYF
TRBV2	.	TRBJ2-1	.	TGTGCCAGCAGTGTAGGGACTCGCGGTGAGCAGTTCTTC	CASSVGTRGEQFF
TRBV5-1	once	TRBJ2-1	.	TGCGCCAGCAGCCTTGGACGCCTCACGAATGAGCAGTTCTTC	CASSLGRLTNEQFF
TRBV11-3	.	TRBJ2-7	.	TGTGCCAGCAGCTTAGGCAGCTACGAGCAGTACTTC	CASSLGSYEQYF
TRBV10-1	once	TRBJ2-3	TRBD1	TGCGCCAGCAGCGAGCGTCCTGACAGGGCAGATACGCAGTATTTT	CASSERPDRADTQYF
TRBV4-3	.	TRBJ1-1	.	TGCGCCAGCACCCGATCCTACGGGGCAGGTCCTGAAGCTTTCTTT	CASTRSYGAGPEAFF
TRBV7-9	.	TRBJ1-1	TRBD1	TGTGCCAGCAGCGTACAGGGGCGTGAAGCTTTCTTT	CASSVQGREAFF
TRBV6-6	once	TRBJ1-4	.	TGTGCCAGCACCGCGGGGGGGCTGGCAAAACTGTTTTTT	CASTAGGLAKLFF
TRBV4-3	.	TRBJ2-3	TRBD2	TGCGCCAGCAGCCAAGGGGTGGGACTAGCGGGGCTCACAGATACGCAGTATTTT	CASSQGVGLAGLTDTQYF
TRBV7-8	.	TRBJ1-2	.	TGTGCCAGCAGCTTAGAAGGGAGCCGACGCTATGGCTACACCTTC	CASSLEGSRRYGYTF
TRBV4-1	.	TRBJ1-1	.	TGCGCCAGCAGCCAAGTCATAGGGAGTGTCACTGAAGCTTTCTTT	CASSQVIGSVTEAFF
TRBV7-2	.	TRBJ1-6	.	TGTGCCAGCAGCTTAGCCAGCTCCTATAATTCACCCCTCCACTTT	CASSLASSYNSPLHF
TRBV7-8	.	TRBJ1-2	.	TGTGCCAGCAGTCCTGGGGGCGTTTACACCTTC	CASSPGGVYTF
TRBV4-1	.	TRBJ1-4	.	TGCGCCAGCAGCCCGGGACAAGGATATGAAAAACTGTTTTTT	CASSPGQGYEKLFF
TRBV30	once	TRBJ1-2	TRBD1	TGTGCCTGGGGTCAAGGGGGCGAGGGCTACACCTTC	CAWGQGGEGYTF
TRBV5-1	many	TRBJ1-2	.	TGCGCCAGCAGCGAGGACGGAAACTATGGCTACACCTTC	CASSEDGNYGYTF
TRBV5-6	.	TRBJ1-5	TRBD1	TGTGCCAGCTCGGGACAGGGTGGATATCAGCCCCAGCATTTT	CASSGQGGYQPQHF
TRBV19	.	TRBJ2-3	TRBD1	TGTGCCAGTTCTAATTGGGACAGGGATTACACAGATACGCAGTATTTT	CASSNWDRDYTDTQYF
TRBV7-8	once	TRBJ2-7	.	TGTGCCAGCAGCCCGGGCTACGAGCAGTACTTC	CASSPGYEQYF
TRBV6-6	once	TRBJ1-2	.	TGTGCCAGCGGGGGTGACTATGGCTACACCTTC	CASGGDYGYTF
TRBV7-7	.	TRBJ1-1	.	TGTGCCAGCAGCACAGACTTGAACACTGAAGCTTTCTTT	CASSTDLNTEAFF